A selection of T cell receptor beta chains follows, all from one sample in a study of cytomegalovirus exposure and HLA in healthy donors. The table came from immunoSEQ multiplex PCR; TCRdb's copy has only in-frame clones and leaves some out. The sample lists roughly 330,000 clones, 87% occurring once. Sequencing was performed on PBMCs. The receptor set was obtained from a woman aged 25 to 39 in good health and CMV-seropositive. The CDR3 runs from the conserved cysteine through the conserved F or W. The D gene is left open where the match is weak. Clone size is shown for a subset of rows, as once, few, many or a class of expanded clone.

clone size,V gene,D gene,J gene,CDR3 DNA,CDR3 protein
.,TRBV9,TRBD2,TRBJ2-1,TGTGCCAGCAGCGCGCCTGTAGCGGGGGGGCAGGGTAATGAGCAGTTCTTC,CASSAPVAGGQGNEQFF
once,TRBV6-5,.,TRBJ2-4,TGTGCCAGCAGTTACGATCAGGGAATAGCCAAAAACATTCAGTACTTC,CASSYDQGIAKNIQYF
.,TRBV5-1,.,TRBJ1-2,TGCGCCAGCAGCCTGAGGACAGAACTCAACTATGGCTACACCTTC,CASSLRTELNYGYTF
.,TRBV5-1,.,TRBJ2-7,TGCGCCAGCAGGGGGGGGCATAGGACCTACGAGCAGTACTTC,CASRGGHRTYEQYF
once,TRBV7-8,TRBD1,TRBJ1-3,TGTGCCAGCAGCTTAAGGAGTCCGGGACAGGCGACTGGAAACACCATATATTTT,CASSLRSPGQATGNTIYF
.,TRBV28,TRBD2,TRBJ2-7,TGTGCCAGCAGACGACTAGCGGGGCTCTACGAGCAGTACTTC,CASRRLAGLYEQYF
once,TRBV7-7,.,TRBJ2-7,TGTGCCAGCAGCCCAGGCGGTTCGGCCTACGAGCAGTACTTC,CASSPGGSAYEQYF
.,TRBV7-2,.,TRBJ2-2,TGTGCCAGCAGCGCGGTAGCAGTAGGTCCAAACACCGGGGAGCTGTTTTTT,CASSAVAVGPNTGELFF
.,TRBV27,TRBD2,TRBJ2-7,TGTGCCAGCAGATTTAGCGGGGACTCCTACGAGCAGTACTTC,CASRFSGDSYEQYF
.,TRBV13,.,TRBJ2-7,TGTGCCAGCAGTTCTCTGTCCGGGAACTCCTACGAGCAGTACTTC,CASSSLSGNSYEQYF
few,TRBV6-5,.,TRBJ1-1,TGTGCCAGCAGTTACGGTGGGGACACTGAAGCTTTCTTT,CASSYGGDTEAFF
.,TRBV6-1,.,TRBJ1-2,TGTGCCGGGGCGCAGACTAACTATGGCTACACCTTC,CAGAQTNYGYTF
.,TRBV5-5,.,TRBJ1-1,TGTGCCAGCAGCGTGACAGGTACCTCCGCTGAAGCTTTCTTT,CASSVTGTSAEAFF
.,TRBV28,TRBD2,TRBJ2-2,TGTGCCAGCCATCGGGGGGGCGCCGGGGAGCTGTTTTTT,CASHRGGAGELFF
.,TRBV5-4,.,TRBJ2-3,TGTGCCAGCAAGGGCTGGACAGATACGCAGTATTTT,CASKGWTDTQYF
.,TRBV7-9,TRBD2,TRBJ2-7,TGTGCCAGCAGCTTATCCGGGACTAGCGGATCCGAGCAGTACTTC,CASSLSGTSGSEQYF
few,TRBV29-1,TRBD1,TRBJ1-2,TGCAGCGCCGCGACAGGGGTCGGCTATGGCTACACCTTC,CSAATGVGYGYTF
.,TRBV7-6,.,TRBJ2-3,TGTGCCAGCAGCTTACGCGGTCTTGGAGCTACGCAGTATTTT,CASSLRGLGATQYF
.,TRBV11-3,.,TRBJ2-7,TGTGCCAGCAGCTTCTCTTCGGGGGCAGGGGTCCACGAGCAGTACTTC,CASSFSSGAGVHEQYF
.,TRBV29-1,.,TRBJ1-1,TGCAGCGTGGCCCCGGGGTACACTGAAGCTTTCTTT,CSVAPGYTEAFF
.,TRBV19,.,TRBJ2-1,TGTGCCAGCGATAACCGGGCAGGGTCCTACAATGAGCAGTTCTTC,CASDNRAGSYNEQFF
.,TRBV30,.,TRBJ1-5,TGTGCCTGGAGTGACGGGGGTATTCAGCCCCAGCATTTT,CAWSDGGIQPQHF
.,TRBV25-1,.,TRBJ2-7,TGTGCCAGCAGGGGTAGAAGCTCCTACGAGCAGTACTTC,CASRGRSSYEQYF
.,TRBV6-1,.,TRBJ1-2,TGTGCCAGCAGTGAACGACAGACATATGGCTACACCTTC,CASSERQTYGYTF
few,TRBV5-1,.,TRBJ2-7,TGCGCCAGCAGCTTGGTCGGGGACGAGCAGTACTTC,CASSLVGDEQYF
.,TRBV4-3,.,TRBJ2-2,TGCGCCAGCAGCCAAGACCCATTGGGACTTGAGAACACCGGGGAGCTGTTTTTT,CASSQDPLGLENTGELFF
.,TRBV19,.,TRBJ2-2,TGTGCCAGTAGTATGGGACCCGGGACCTTTCTTATCGGGGAGCTGTTTTTT,CASSMGPGTFLIGELFF
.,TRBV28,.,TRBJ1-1,TGTGCCAGCAGTCCTACTCGGGGGTGGAACACTGAAGCTTTCTTT,CASSPTRGWNTEAFF
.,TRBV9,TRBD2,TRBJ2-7,TGTGCCAGCAGCGTAGGCGGGAGCTCCTACGAGCAGTACTTC,CASSVGGSSYEQYF
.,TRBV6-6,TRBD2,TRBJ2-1,TGTGCCAGCAGTGTACTAGCGGGAGGGGATGAGCAGTTCTTC,CASSVLAGGDEQFF
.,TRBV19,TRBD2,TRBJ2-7,TGTGCCACCGGGGGGTCTTACGAGCAGTACTTC,CATGGSYEQYF
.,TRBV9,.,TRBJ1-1,TGTGCCAGCAGCGTTGGCCCTCTGGGGGAAGCTTTCTTT,CASSVGPLGEAFF
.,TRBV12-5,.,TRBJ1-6,TGTGCTAGTGGTTTGGTCTCCAGCCTTGCGGGGCATCCTGATTATAATTCACCCCTCCACTTT,CASGLVSSLAGHPDYNSPLHF
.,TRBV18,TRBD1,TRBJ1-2,TGTGCCAGCTCACCTCTGACAGGGTTCGGTTTTGGCTACACCTTC,CASSPLTGFGFGYTF
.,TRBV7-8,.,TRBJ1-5,TGTGCCAGCAGCTTAGGATATTTGTACAGTGGGGGCAATCAGCCCCAGCATTTT,CASSLGYLYSGGNQPQHF
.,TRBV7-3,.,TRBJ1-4,TGTGCCACCTACCGCCCGGCCTTCTGTGAGACCACGGGTAATGAAAAACTGTTTTTT,CATYRPAFCETTGNEKLFF
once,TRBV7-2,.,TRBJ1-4,TGTGCCAGCAGCTTAGACAGCACTAATGAAAAACTGTTTTTT,CASSLDSTNEKLFF
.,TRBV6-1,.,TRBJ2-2,TGTGCCAGCAGTGAATCTGTGGCGACGAACACCGGGGAGCTGTTTTTT,CASSESVATNTGELFF
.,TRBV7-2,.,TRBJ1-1,TGTGCCAGCAGCCACTTACAGGGTTGGAACACTGAAGCTTTCTTT,CASSHLQGWNTEAFF
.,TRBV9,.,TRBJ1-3,TGTGCCAGCAGCCCACCAGGGATTGGAAACACCATATATTTT,CASSPPGIGNTIYF
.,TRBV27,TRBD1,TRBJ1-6,TGTGCCAGCAGTCCGTGGACAGGAGAGCCTTCACCCCTCCACTTT,CASSPWTGEPSPLHF
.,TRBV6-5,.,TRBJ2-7,TGTGCCAGCAGTTACGAGGGGTACGAGCAGTACTTC,CASSYEGYEQYF
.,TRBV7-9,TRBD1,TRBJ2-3,TGTGCCAGCAGCGTACAGGGGGATACGCAGTATTTT,CASSVQGDTQYF
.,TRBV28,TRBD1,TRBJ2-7,TGTGCCAGCAGCTATCCAGGACAGGGTATCTACGAGCAGTACTTC,CASSYPGQGIYEQYF
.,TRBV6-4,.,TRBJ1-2,TGTGCCAGCAGTGAAGGGGGAAACTATGGCTACACCTTC,CASSEGGNYGYTF